Listed below are T cell receptor beta chains from one sample, sequenced in a study of blood T cell repertoires in COVID-19. TCRdb keeps only in-frame clones here, not all; method: immunoSEQ multiplex PCR. The sample yields about 81,000 clones, nearly 90% seen once. What was sequenced was peripheral blood. The receptors originated from a man between 65 and 85 years old with acute or convalescent COVID-19. CDR3s include the opening cysteine and the closing phenylalanine or tryptophan. D genes are given only for firm matches. Size tells how often a clone was seen (once, few, many) or the class of an expanded clone, and some rows leave it out.

size,V,J,length,D,DNA,CDR3
-,TRBV19,TRBJ2-1,15,-,TGTGCCAGTAGTATACTAGGAGGGGAATACAATGAGCAGTTCTTC,CASSILGGEYNEQFF
-,TRBV6-5,TRBJ1-3,15,-,TGTGCCAGCAGTTACTCGGACAGCTCTGGAAACACCATATATTTT,CASSYSDSSGNTIYF
-,TRBV15,TRBJ2-1,16,TRBD2,TGTGCCACCAGCAGTAAGCGGGGCAACTCCTACAATGAGCAGTTCTTC,CATSSKRGNSYNEQFF
-,TRBV5-6,TRBJ2-7,13,TRBD1,TGTGCCAGCACCCCGGGACAGGACTACGAGCAGTACTTC,CASTPGQDYEQYF
-,TRBV18,TRBJ2-7,13,TRBD1,TGTGCCAGCTCACCGGTGACAGGGAACGAGCAGTACTTC,CASSPVTGNEQYF
-,TRBV14,TRBJ2-3,15,-,TGTGCCAGCAGTCGTCGGGGGGCTAGCACAGATACGCAGTATTTT,CASSRRGASTDTQYF
-,TRBV29-1,TRBJ2-2,12,-,TGCAGCGTCGCACAAGGGGCCGGGGAGCTGTTTTTT,CSVAQGAGELFF
once,TRBV28,TRBJ1-4,19,TRBD1,TGTGCCAGCAGTTTATTCGACAGGGAACTCCGAGCAACTAATGAAAAACTGTTTTTT,CASSLFDRELRATNEKLFF
-,TRBV5-5,TRBJ2-5,13,-,TGTGCCAGCAGCTTTTACAGTGAAGAGACCCAGTACTTC,CASSFYSEETQYF
-,TRBV6-2/TRBV6-3,TRBJ2-7,15,TRBD2,TGTGCCAGCAGTTACTCAGGTAGCGGGGGATACGAGCAGTACTTC,CASSYSGSGGYEQYF
-,TRBV9,TRBJ2-1,15,TRBD2,TGTGCCAGCAGCGGACGCGGGGGATCCTACAATGAGCAGTTCTTC,CASSGRGGSYNEQFF
-,TRBV29-1,TRBJ2-3,15,-,TGCAGCGTGGAACGGGTATCTAGCGTCCCAGATACGCAGTATTTT,CSVERVSSVPDTQYF
-,TRBV6-6,TRBJ2-1,14,TRBD2,TGTGCCAGCAGACCTCGTAGCGGGAGGGGGGAGCAGTTCTTC,CASRPRSGRGEQFF
-,TRBV6-6,TRBJ1-1,13,-,TGTGCCAGCATTACATTCGCGGGCAGTGAAGCTTTCTTT,CASITFAGSEAFF
-,TRBV12-3/TRBV12-4,TRBJ1-5,13,-,TGTGCCAGCAGTCCCGGCGCGGGTTGGCCCCAGCATTTT,CASSPGAGWPQHF
-,TRBV5-1,TRBJ2-3,15,TRBD2,TGCGCCAGCACCGTTTTTAGCGGGAGCACAGATACGCAGTATTTT,CASTVFSGSTDTQYF
-,TRBV5-1,TRBJ2-2,16,-,TGCGCCAGCAGCCTGTTAGCGGAAACGAACACCGGGGAGCTGTTTTTT,CASSLLAETNTGELFF
-,TRBV6-2/TRBV6-3,TRBJ2-3,15,TRBD1,TGTGCCAGCAGTGCACGACAGGGGGCCGGGGATACGCAGTATTTT,CASSARQGAGDTQYF
-,TRBV27,TRBJ1-1,16,-,TGTGCCAGCAGCCTCAACAGGGTTGCAATGAACACTGAAGCTTTCTTT,CASSLNRVAMNTEAFF
-,TRBV6-1,TRBJ1-5,18,-,TGTGCCAGCAGTGAAGGAAGAGCAGAACTATATAGCAATCAGCCCCAGCATTTT,CASSEGRAELYSNQPQHF
once,TRBV3-1/TRBV3-2,TRBJ2-5,16,TRBD2,TGTGCCAGCAGCCAAGCTAGCGGGGGGGCCCTAGAGACCCAGTACTTC,CASSQASGGALETQYF
-,TRBV18,TRBJ2-2,18,-,TGTGCCAGCTCACCATTGCAGGGTTCCCCTAAGAGGACCGGGGAGCTGTTTTTT,CASSPLQGSPKRTGELFF
-,TRBV28,TRBJ1-2,13,TRBD1,TGTGCCAGCAGTTCCGGGACAGCTTATGGCTACACCTTC,CASSSGTAYGYTF
-,TRBV5-5,TRBJ2-1,16,-,TGTGCCAGCAGCTTGGAATTAGAGATTACCTACAATGAGCAGTTCTTC,CASSLELEITYNEQFF
-,TRBV19,TRBJ2-7,16,-,TGTGCCAGTAGTATCCAACGACAGGCCGTCTTCTACGAGCAGTACTTC,CASSIQRQAVFYEQYF
-,TRBV5-8,TRBJ2-3,14,-,TGTGCCAGCAGCACGGATCGGGGCACAGATACGCAGTATTTT,CASSTDRGTDTQYF
-,TRBV3-1/TRBV3-2,TRBJ2-3,18,TRBD2,TGTGCCAGCAGCCCGCACGCGCTAGCGGAGACTAGCACAGATACGCAGTATTTT,CASSPHALAETSTDTQYF
-,TRBV7-2,TRBJ1-5,15,-,TGTGCCAGCAGCTTAGAACGGTATAGCAATCAGCCCCAGCATTTT,CASSLERYSNQPQHF
-,TRBV18,TRBJ2-7,13,-,TGTGCCAGCTCACCCCCTAGCCTCTACGAGCAGTACTTC,CASSPPSLYEQYF
-,TRBV14,TRBJ2-1,14,-,TGTGCCAGCAGCCAAGATGATAGCGGTGATGAGCAGTTCTTC,CASSQDDSGDEQFF
-,TRBV5-1,TRBJ2-7,15,TRBD1,TGCGCCAGCAGCGCCACGACAGGGGCGACCTACGAGCAGTACTTC,CASSATTGATYEQYF
once,TRBV27,TRBJ2-7,15,-,TGTGCCAGCAGCTACACCTTACTAGCTGGGAGCGAGCAGTACTTC,CASSYTLLAGSEQYF
once,TRBV6-2/TRBV6-3,TRBJ2-2,14,-,TGTGCCAGCAGTTACCCGGTAATCGCCGGGGAGCTGTTTTTT,CASSYPVIAGELFF
-,TRBV5-1,TRBJ2-1,15,TRBD2,TGCGCCAGCAGTTTACCCGGGACTAGCGGGGGTGGACAGTTCTTC,CASSLPGTSGGGQFF
-,TRBV2,TRBJ2-2,14,TRBD1,TGTGCCAGCGATGGGACAGCGAACACCGGGGAGCTGTTTTTT,CASDGTANTGELFF
once,TRBV5-5,TRBJ1-5,15,-,TGTGCCAGCAGCTTTTCACAATTGGGCAATCAGCCCCAGCATTTT,CASSFSQLGNQPQHF
-,TRBV30,TRBJ1-5,13,-,TGTGCCTGGAGCACCCAGGGGTACCAGCCCCAGCATTTT,CAWSTQGYQPQHF
-,TRBV19,TRBJ2-2,17,TRBD2,TGTGCCAGTAGTATCCGCGGGAGGGGGGCCCACACCGGGGAGCTGTTTTTT,CASSIRGRGAHTGELFF
once,TRBV7-2,TRBJ2-7,16,-,TGTGCCAGCAGCTTACTCTCTGGGGAGAGCTCCTACGAGCAGTACTTC,CASSLLSGESSYEQYF
-,TRBV2,TRBJ1-6,14,-,TGTGCCAGCAACGTGATCGGAGATAATTCACCCCTCCACTTT,CASNVIGDNSPLHF
-,TRBV7-2,TRBJ1-5,15,-,TGTGCCAGCAGCCCGGACGGGGGTAGCAATCAGCCCCAGCATTTT,CASSPDGGSNQPQHF
-,TRBV6-2/TRBV6-3,TRBJ1-5,17,TRBD1,TGTGCCAGCAGTTACTCAGGACAGGGTGTAAGCAATCAGCCCCAGCATTTT,CASSYSGQGVSNQPQHF
-,TRBV5-1,TRBJ2-2,14,-,TGCGCCAGCAGCTTGTCCCCGGGTTATGGGGAGCTGTTTTTT,CASSLSPGYGELFF
-,TRBV3-1/TRBV3-2,TRBJ1-5,13,-,TGTGCCAGCAGCCAGAGGGGGGGTCAGCCCCAGCATTTT,CASSQRGGQPQHF
-,TRBV6-5,TRBJ2-7,12,-,TGTGCCAGCAGTTCCCGTAGTGGCGAGCAGTACTTC,CASSSRSGEQYF
-,TRBV7-2,TRBJ2-2,14,-,TGTGCCAGCAGCCTCGCACAGGGCCCCGGGGAGCTGTTTTTT,CASSLAQGPGELFF
once,TRBV27,TRBJ1-5,17,-,TGTGCCAGCAGTCTCGGGTTCGGGGGACTCGGACATCAGCCCCAGCATTTT,CASSLGFGGLGHQPQHF
-,TRBV30,TRBJ1-6,14,-,TGTGCCTGGTTAGATCTTTCCTATAATTCACCCCTCCACTTT,CAWLDLSYNSPLHF
-,TRBV28,TRBJ1-1,13,TRBD1,TGTGCCAGCAGCGGCCCAGGGGGCACTGAAGCTTTCTTT,CASSGPGGTEAFF
-,TRBV10-2,TRBJ2-2,13,TRBD1,TGCGCCAGCGCTCAGCAGGGGGCCGGGGAGCTGTTTTTT,CASAQQGAGELFF
-,TRBV27,TRBJ2-3,15,-,TGTGCCAGCAGTGCCCCGGGACAACTCACAGATACGCAGTATTTT,CASSAPGQLTDTQYF
-,TRBV5-1,TRBJ2-1,15,TRBD1,TGCGCCAGCAGCAAGTGGGGACAGGGGGACAATGAGCAGTTCTTC,CASSKWGQGDNEQFF
-,TRBV30,TRBJ1-4,14,TRBD1,TGTGCCTGGGGGGGTACAGGGGTTAATGAAAAACTGTTTTTT,CAWGGTGVNEKLFF
-,TRBV5-4,TRBJ1-2,14,-,TGTGCCAGCAGCAACAGGGTGCCTAACTATGGCTACACCTTC,CASSNRVPNYGYTF
-,TRBV24-1,TRBJ2-7,15,TRBD1,TGTGCCACCAGCCAGGGGGACAGCCTCTCCTACGAGCAGTACTTC,CATSQGDSLSYEQYF
-,TRBV11-2,TRBJ2-1,15,-,TGTGCCAGCAGCTTAGATTCGAGCTCCTACAATGAGCAGTTCTTC,CASSLDSSSYNEQFF
-,TRBV18,TRBJ2-3,16,TRBD2,TGTGCCAGCTCACCACGACTAGCGGGAATGGCAGATACGCAGTATTTT,CASSPRLAGMADTQYF
-,TRBV3-1/TRBV3-2,TRBJ1-2,16,TRBD1,TGTGCCAGCAGGAAGACGGCGACAGGGTTTCACTATGGCTACACCTTC,CASRKTATGFHYGYTF
-,TRBV11-2,TRBJ2-1,16,TRBD2,TGTGCCAGCAGCTCCTTAGCGGGACGTTCCTACAATGAGCAGTTCTTC,CASSSLAGRSYNEQFF
-,TRBV10-2,TRBJ1-1,12,-,TGCGCCAGCAGTGAATACAGGACTGAAGCTTTCTTT,CASSEYRTEAFF